These T cell receptor beta chains were read from a single sample in a study of blood T cell dynamics during melanoma immunotherapy. The repertoire was sequenced with immunoSEQ multiplex PCR; TCRdb's copy has only in-frame clones and lacks some. The data show roughly 6,900 clones, with around 80% seen just once and 28% held by the top ten. The sample was blood, taken from a patient treated with checkpoint blockade. Receptors originate from a human donor with melanoma. Both conserved end residues are part of each CDR3. A D gene is named only where the DNA matches it firmly. Not every row has a clone size; where given, it reads once, few, many or a size class.

cdr3_nt cdr3_aa d_call v_call clone_size j_call
TGTGCCAGCAGTTTAGCTGGGCTGGGCCACTCCTATAATTCACCCCTCCACTTT CASSLAGLGHSYNSPLHF . TRBV27 . TRBJ1-6
TGTGCCAGTGAATCGGCTTATTCTAGCACAGATACGCAGTATTTT CASESAYSSTDTQYF . TRBV7-9 . TRBJ2-3
TGTGCCAGCAGCCCCTACACTATCGACAGGAGAGAAGCTTTCTTT CASSPYTIDRREAFF . TRBV5-4 . TRBJ1-1
TGTGCCAGCAGCGCTCCCGGGACAGCGTACAATGAGCAGTTCTTC CASSAPGTAYNEQFF TRBD1 TRBV14 few TRBJ2-1
TGTGCCAGCAGCCAAGCTTTGTACAATGAGCAGTTCTTC CASSQALYNEQFF . TRBV14 . TRBJ2-1
TGTGCCAGCAGCTCCCCGGGATGGACTGAAGCTTTCTTT CASSSPGWTEAFF . TRBV7-9 . TRBJ1-1
TGTGCCAGCAAAGGGGGCAACTATGGCTACACCTTC CASKGGNYGYTF TRBD1 TRBV6-5 . TRBJ1-2
TGTGCCAGCAACAGGGCGGAGGATGAAAAACTGTTTTTT CASNRAEDEKLFF . TRBV7-9 . TRBJ1-4
TGTGCCAGCTCACCACCAGTTGACAGTTCGAACGTTGGGATCTACGAGCAGTACTTC CASSPPVDSSNVGIYEQYF . TRBV18 . TRBJ2-7
TGTGCCACCAGCTCTGGACTAGGTGGGTACGAGCAGTACTTC CATSSGLGGYEQYF TRBD2 TRBV15 . TRBJ2-7
TGCGCCAGCAGTGAGTCCCAGGGAGACTATGGCTACACCTTC CASSESQGDYGYTF . TRBV10-2 . TRBJ1-2
TGTGCCAGCATTCACAGGGCTAACTATGGCTACACCTTC CASIHRANYGYTF . TRBV2 . TRBJ1-2
TGTGCCAGCTCGACCGTCTCCCTCGGTCCCTACGAGCAGTACTTC CASSTVSLGPYEQYF . TRBV18 . TRBJ2-7
TGTGCCAGCAGCCCGCCCCCGGGGGTCTACAATGAGCAGTTCTTC CASSPPPGVYNEQFF . TRBV13 . TRBJ2-1
TGTGCCAGCAGTGCTGGACAGGGCGATAATTCACCCCTCCACTTT CASSAGQGDNSPLHF TRBD1 TRBV6-4 . TRBJ1-6
TGTGCCACGGTTCGGAGGGAAAGTATGAACACTGAAGCTTTCTTT CATVRRESMNTEAFF . TRBV7-9 . TRBJ1-1
TGTGCCAGCAGACCGGGACTAGCGGGGCCAGATACGCAGTATTTT CASRPGLAGPDTQYF TRBD2 TRBV6-1 . TRBJ2-3
TGTGCCAGCAGTGAAGTGGGGGGAGCGGACACCATATATTTT CASSEVGGADTIYF . TRBV6-1 . TRBJ1-3
TGCAGCGTTGGGGGAGAGACCCAGTACTTC CSVGGETQYF . TRBV29-1 . TRBJ2-5
TGTGCCAGCAGTGGCGACCCCGGAGGGAATTCACCCCTCCACTTT CASSGDPGGNSPLHF . TRBV6-1 . TRBJ1-6
TGTGCCAGCTCACAAGCGTACACCGGGGAGCTGTTTTTT CASSQAYTGELFF . TRBV18 . TRBJ2-2
TGCGCCAGCAGTCAACCGATGGACGTAGGGTCGGTTAGCTCCTACGAGCAGTACTTC CASSQPMDVGSVSSYEQYF . TRBV23-1 . TRBJ2-7
TGTGCCAGCACCGGGACAGGGTCGGTTGCTGAAGCTTTCTTT CASTGTGSVAEAFF TRBD1 TRBV14 . TRBJ1-1
TGCGCCAGCAGCGAGGGGGACAGGACCCGCACAGATACGCAGTATTTT CASSEGDRTRTDTQYF TRBD1 TRBV5-1 . TRBJ2-3
TGTGCCAGCAGCTTACAAATTTCTTCTAGCGGGAGAGAGACCCAGTACTTC CASSLQISSSGRETQYF TRBD2 TRBV7-9 . TRBJ2-5
TGCGCCAGCAGCCAAGACGGGGCCTACGAGCAGTACTTC CASSQDGAYEQYF . TRBV4-1 . TRBJ2-7
TGTGCCAGTAGTATAGGCCGCCCCATGAACACTGAAGCTTTCTTT CASSIGRPMNTEAFF . TRBV19 . TRBJ1-1
TGCGCCAGCACCCCAGACGGGGGCAGAGCTAACTATGGCTACACCTTC CASTPDGGRANYGYTF . TRBV4-1 . TRBJ1-2
TGTGCCAGCAGCAAACCTGGCGGGGGATCGTACGAGCAGTACTTC CASSKPGGGSYEQYF TRBD2 TRBV11-2 . TRBJ2-7
TGTGCCTGGAGTAAGGTCTCGGTGGGGGCCCAGTACTTC CAWSKVSVGAQYF . TRBV30 . TRBJ2-5
TGCGCCAGCAGCCTTGTGGGGCGGGGGGATTACAATGAGCAGTTCTTC CASSLVGRGDYNEQFF TRBD2 TRBV5-1 once TRBJ2-1
TGCGCCAGCAGCAAGGGACTAGCGTCGGGGGTGCAGTTCTTC CASSKGLASGVQFF TRBD2 TRBV5-1 . TRBJ2-1
TGCGCCAGCAGCTCGAAGACAGGGAACACTGAAGCTTTCTTT CASSSKTGNTEAFF . TRBV5-1 . TRBJ1-1
TGTGCCTGGAGTTTTCGGGACCCCCACAGGAGTGAAAAACTGTTTTTT CAWSFRDPHRSEKLFF . TRBV30 . TRBJ1-4
TGTGCCAGCAGCCAACCGACAGTCCCCTATGGCTACACCTTC CASSQPTVPYGYTF . TRBV14 few TRBJ1-2
TGTGCCAGCAGGATACAGGGGGCCAAAGAAAAACTGTTTTTT CASRIQGAKEKLFF TRBD1 TRBV5-4 . TRBJ1-4
TGTGCCAGCAGCGCGACAGATTACGAGCAGTACTTC CASSATDYEQYF . TRBV9 . TRBJ2-7
TGTGCCAGCAGCTTGTCGGGACTAGCGGGAGGAAGCTCCTACGAGCAGTACTTC CASSLSGLAGGSSYEQYF TRBD2 TRBV5-5 . TRBJ2-7
TGTGCCAGCAGGACAGGGTCCCTCCACTTT CASRTGSLHF TRBD1 TRBV2 few TRBJ1-6
TGTGCCTGGGGCGGGACTAGCGGGAGTGGGGAGACCCAGTACTTC CAWGGTSGSGETQYF TRBD2 TRBV30 few TRBJ2-5